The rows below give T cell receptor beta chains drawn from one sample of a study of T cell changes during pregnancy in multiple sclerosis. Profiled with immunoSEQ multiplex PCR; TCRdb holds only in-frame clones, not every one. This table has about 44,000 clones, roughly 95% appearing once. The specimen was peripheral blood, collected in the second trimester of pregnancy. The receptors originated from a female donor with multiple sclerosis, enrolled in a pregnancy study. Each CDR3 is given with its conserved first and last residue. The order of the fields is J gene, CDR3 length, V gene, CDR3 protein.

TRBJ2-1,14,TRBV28,CASSLHSGYNEQFF
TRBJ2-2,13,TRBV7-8,CASRLPGAGELFF
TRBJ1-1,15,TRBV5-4,CASSPAARGRTEAFF
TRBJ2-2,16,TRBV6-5,CASSYSPGGWTGELFF
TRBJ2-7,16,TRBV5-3,CARSPFTGTGFYEQYF
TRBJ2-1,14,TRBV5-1,CASWRGDSGNEQFF
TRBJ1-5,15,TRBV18,CASSPIQGSNQPQHF
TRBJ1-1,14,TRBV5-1,CASSLAVTNTEAFF
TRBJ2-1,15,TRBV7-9,CASSATSSGRNEQFF
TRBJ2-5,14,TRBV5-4,CASSSWTAKETQYF
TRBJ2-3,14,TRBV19,CASSPGQGTDTQYF
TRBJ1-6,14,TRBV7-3,CASSETGPKSPLHF
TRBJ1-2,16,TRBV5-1,CASSLVTGGANYGYTF
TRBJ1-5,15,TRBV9,CASSVGPTMGMPQHF
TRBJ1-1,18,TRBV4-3,CASSRTPRDRGPSTEAFF
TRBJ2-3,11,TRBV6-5,CATSGGPSFYF
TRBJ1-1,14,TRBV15,CATSSTGLNTEAFF
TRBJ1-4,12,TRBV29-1,CSVRASGEKLFF
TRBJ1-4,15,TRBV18,CASSPQRGYGEKLFF
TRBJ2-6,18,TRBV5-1,CASSLVGDRVTGANVLTF
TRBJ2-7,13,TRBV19,CASSPRDKNEQYF
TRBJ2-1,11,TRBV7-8,CASSSPGEQFF
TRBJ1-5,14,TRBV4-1,CASSLGGGNQPQHF
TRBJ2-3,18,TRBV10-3,CAISVRGGGAVETDTQYF
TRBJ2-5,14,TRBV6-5,CASSYSGQQETQYF
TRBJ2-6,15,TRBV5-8,CASSLVSSGANVLTF
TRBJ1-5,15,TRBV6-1,CASSTGGTSNQPQHF
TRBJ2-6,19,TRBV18,CASSRRTGLGDSGANVLTF
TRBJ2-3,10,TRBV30,CAYGTDTQYF
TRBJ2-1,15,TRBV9,CASSVGPLSRNEQFF
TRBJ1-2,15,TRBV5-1,CASSSSTGGSGGYTF
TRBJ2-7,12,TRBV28,CASRQGANEQYF
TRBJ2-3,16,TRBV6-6,CASSWGGGRETDTQYF
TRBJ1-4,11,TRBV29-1,CSVAGIDELFF
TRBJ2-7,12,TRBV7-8,CASSSEGYEQYF
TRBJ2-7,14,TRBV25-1,CASSDLGGVYEQYF
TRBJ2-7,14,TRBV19,CASSIQGISYEQYF
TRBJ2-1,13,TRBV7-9,CATLGAVYNEQFF
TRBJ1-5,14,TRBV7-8,CASSSGQPNQPQHF
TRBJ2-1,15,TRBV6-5,CASSYAGTGSSEQFF
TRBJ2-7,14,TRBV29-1,CSVERQGPPYEQYF
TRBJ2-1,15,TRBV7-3,CASSPAGTPINEQFF
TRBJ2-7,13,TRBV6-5,CASSSDTSREQYF
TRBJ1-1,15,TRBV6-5,CASRYYTGARTEAFF
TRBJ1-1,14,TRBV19,CASSINRGNTEAFF
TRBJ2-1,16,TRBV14,CASSRRGLAENNEQFF
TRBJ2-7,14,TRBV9,CASSSRGSSYEQYF
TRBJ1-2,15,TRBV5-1,CASSRSGQSNYGYTF
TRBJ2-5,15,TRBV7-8,CASTQSGGADETQYF
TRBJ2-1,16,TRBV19,CASSMNRRSTYNEQFF
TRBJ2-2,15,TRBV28,CASNLWEGATGELFF
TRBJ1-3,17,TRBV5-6,CASSLARDRSSGNTIYF
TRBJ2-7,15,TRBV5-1,CASREGTGRSYEQYF
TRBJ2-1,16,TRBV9,CASSVATSGGQNEQFF
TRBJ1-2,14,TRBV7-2,CASSLVRGSDGYTF
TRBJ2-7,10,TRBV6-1,CVSTGYEQYF